This T cell receptor beta chain was documented in a study of blood T cells in healthy people across ages. This clonotype was picked up many times. The V gene's germline CDR1 is SGDLS and CDR2 YYNGEE. The CDR3 has 15 amino acids. The V end was cut by 5 bases, the J end by 6 bases, with 18 bases between. The use of a sample-barcoded 5' primer and a J-beta primer mix characterized a second PCR of about 7 to 12 cycles. TCRdb itself ran the 5' RACE reads through MiXCR, one entry per CDR3 protein. The sample contains 600,000 to 1,000,000 distinct CDR3 sequences, roughly 60% of which appear only once. This chain joins TRBV9 and TRBJ2-1, with D perhaps given as TRBD1 or TRBD2 (6 bases each). Material: blood. The origin of this receptor is a man aged 30 to 45 in good health. CDR3 sequence reads: CASSQEGVARNEQFF. CDR3 nucleotides: TGTGCCAGCAGTCAGGAGGGGGTGGCACGCAATGAGCAGTTCTTC.